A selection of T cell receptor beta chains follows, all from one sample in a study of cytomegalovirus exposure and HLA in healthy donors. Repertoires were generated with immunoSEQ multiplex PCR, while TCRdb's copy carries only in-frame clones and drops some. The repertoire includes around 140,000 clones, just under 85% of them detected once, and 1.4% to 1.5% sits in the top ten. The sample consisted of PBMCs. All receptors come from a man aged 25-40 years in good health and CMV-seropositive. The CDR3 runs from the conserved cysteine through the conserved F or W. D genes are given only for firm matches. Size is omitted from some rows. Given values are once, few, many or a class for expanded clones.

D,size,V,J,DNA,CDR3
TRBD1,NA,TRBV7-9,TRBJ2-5,TGTGCCAGCAGCTTACGGACAGGCGGGGAGACCCAGTACTTC,CASSLRTGGETQYF
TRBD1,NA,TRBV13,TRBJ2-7,TGTGCCAGCAGCCCCCTCCATGCGGGACAGGGGCCTAACTACGAGCAGTACTTC,CASSPLHAGQGPNYEQYF
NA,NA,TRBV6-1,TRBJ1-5,TGTGCCAGCAGTGAATGGGGGGGCTCTTACAATCAGCCCCAGCATTTT,CASSEWGGSYNQPQHF
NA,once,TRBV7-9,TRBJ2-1,TGTGCCAGCCCTGGGGGGACCCATGAGCAGTTCTTC,CASPGGTHEQFF
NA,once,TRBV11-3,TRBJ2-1,TGTGCCAGCAGCTTAGACCATGATGAGCAGTTCTTC,CASSLDHDEQFF
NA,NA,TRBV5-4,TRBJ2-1,TGTGCCAGCAGCTTGGCTAGCGCCAATGAGCAGTTCTTC,CASSLASANEQFF
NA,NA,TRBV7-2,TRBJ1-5,TGTGCCAGCAGCTTAGTAGAGGGCCGAGGTCGGCCCCAGCATTTT,CASSLVEGRGRPQHF
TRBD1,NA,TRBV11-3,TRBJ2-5,TGTGCCAGCAGCTCGGGACAGGGGAGCGAGACCCAGTACTTC,CASSSGQGSETQYF
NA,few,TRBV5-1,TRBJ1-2,TGCGCCAGCAGCTTGGTTGCCGGAGGTAACTATGGCTACACCTTC,CASSLVAGGNYGYTF
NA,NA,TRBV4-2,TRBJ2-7,TGTGCCAGCAGCCAAGACCTGGTCGGGAGCGAGCAGTACTTC,CASSQDLVGSEQYF
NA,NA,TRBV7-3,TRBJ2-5,TGTGCCAGCAGCGCGGACAGCCAAGAGACCCAGTACTTC,CASSADSQETQYF
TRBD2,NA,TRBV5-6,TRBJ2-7,TGTGCCAGCAGCTCACCGGGACTAGCCTACGAGCAGTACTTC,CASSSPGLAYEQYF
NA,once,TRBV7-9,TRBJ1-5,TGTGCCAGCAGGGCAGGGGATGGCAATCAGCCCCAGCATTTT,CASRAGDGNQPQHF
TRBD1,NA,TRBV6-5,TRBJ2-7,TGTGCCAGCACGTCCGGGACAGGGGCTTACGAGCAGTACTTC,CASTSGTGAYEQYF
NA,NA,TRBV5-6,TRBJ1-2,TGTGCCAGCAGCCCCCGGTCGAACTATGGCTACACCTTC,CASSPRSNYGYTF
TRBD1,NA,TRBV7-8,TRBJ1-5,TGTGCCAGCAGTTCGGACAGGAGATTCAATCAGCCCCAGCATTTT,CASSSDRRFNQPQHF
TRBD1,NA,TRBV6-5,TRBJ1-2,TGTGCCACCCGACAGGGGAACTATGGCTACACCTTC,CATRQGNYGYTF
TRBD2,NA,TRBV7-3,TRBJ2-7,TGTGCCAGCAGCCCCCGGGGGGGAGGCGAGCAGTACTTC,CASSPRGGGEQYF
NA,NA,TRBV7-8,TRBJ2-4,TGTGCCAGCAGCTTGGGACAAACCAAAAACATTCAGTACTTC,CASSLGQTKNIQYF
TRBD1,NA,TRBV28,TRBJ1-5,TGTGCCAGCAGCCTTCCGACAGGGAATGATAAACCCCAGCATTTT,CASSLPTGNDKPQHF
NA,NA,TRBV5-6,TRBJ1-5,TGTGCCAGCAGCTTGGAGGGGGGGCTGAGCAATCAGCCCCAGCATTTT,CASSLEGGLSNQPQHF
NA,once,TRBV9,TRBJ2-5,TGTGCCAGCAGCGACCCCGACAGAGGCGTTGCGGAGACCCAGTACTTC,CASSDPDRGVAETQYF